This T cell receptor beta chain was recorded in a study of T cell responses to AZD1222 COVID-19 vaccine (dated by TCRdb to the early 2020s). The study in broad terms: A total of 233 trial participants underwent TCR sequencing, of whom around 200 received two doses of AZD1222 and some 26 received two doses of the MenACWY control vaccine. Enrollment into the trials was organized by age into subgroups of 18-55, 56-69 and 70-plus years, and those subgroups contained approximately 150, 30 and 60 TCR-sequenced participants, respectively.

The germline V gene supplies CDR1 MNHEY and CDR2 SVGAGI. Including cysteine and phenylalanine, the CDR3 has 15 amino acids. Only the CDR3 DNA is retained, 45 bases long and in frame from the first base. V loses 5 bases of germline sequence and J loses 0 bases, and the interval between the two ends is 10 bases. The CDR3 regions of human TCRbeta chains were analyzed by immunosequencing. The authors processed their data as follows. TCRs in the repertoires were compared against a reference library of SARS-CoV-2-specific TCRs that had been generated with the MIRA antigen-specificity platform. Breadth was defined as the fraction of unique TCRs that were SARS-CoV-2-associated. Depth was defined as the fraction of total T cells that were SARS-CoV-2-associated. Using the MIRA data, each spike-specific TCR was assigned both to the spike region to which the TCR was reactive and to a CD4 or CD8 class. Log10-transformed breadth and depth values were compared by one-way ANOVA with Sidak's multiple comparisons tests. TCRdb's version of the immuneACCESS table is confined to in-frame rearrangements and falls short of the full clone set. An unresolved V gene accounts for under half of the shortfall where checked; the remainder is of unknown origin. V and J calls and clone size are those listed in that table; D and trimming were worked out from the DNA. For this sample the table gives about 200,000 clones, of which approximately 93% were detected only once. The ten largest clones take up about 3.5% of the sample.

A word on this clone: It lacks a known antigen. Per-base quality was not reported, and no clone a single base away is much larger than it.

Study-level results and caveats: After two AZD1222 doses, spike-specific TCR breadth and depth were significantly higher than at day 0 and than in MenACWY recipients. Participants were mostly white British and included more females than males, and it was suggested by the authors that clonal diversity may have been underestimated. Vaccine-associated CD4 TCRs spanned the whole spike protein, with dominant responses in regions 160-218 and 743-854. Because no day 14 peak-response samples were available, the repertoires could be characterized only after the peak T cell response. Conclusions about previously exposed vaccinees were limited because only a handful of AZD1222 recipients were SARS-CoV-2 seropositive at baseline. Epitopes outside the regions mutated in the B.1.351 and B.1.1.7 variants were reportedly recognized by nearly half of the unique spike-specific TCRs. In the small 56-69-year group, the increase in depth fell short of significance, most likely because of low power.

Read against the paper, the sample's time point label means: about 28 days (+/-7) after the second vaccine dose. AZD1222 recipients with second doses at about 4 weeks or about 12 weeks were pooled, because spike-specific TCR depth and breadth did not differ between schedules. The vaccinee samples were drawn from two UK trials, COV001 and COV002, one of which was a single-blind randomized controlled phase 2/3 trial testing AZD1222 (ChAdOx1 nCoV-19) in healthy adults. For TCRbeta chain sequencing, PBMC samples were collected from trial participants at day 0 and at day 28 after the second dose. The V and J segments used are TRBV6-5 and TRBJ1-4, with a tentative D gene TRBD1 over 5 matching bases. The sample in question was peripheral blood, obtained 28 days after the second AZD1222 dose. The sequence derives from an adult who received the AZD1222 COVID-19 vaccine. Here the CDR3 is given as CASSIHRSTNEKLFF. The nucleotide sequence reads TGTGCCAGCAGTATCCACAGGTCAACTAATGAAAAACTGTTTTTT.